The table lists the clone carrying this T cell receptor (beta chain) with many counts. Its target is not known. Relying on iRepertoire HTBI primers and Arm-PCR of CDR3 regions, the team built TCR beta libraries. TCRdb processed the multiplex PCR reads anew with MiXCR; each CDR3 protein has one entry. This table holds a few hundred thousand distinct CDR3 sequences, approximately 16% found once. This record comes from a study of regulatory T cells in long-lasting Graves disease. General study results and limits: The study found persistent patients shared more public clonotypes (2,741) than new patients (around 1,000).

Described time point: newly diagnosed GD, antithyroid drugs for less than 3 months. From PBMCs, RNA was extracted and then used to make the TCR library. These same data were also listed under a study on T cells in Graves' hyperthyroidism and ophthalmopathy. That study adds: For ophthalmopathy, model prediction preceded onset by a median roughly 6.3 months.

The sequence was collected from a middle-aged man with Graves disease. Sample: peripheral blood mononuclear cells (PBMCs), taken at new diagnosis, from a patient treated with antithyroid drugs.

The chain's CDR3 is CAWSAHQWLRTGQETQYF. The CDR3 DNA follows: TGTGCCTGGAGTGCCCATCAATGGTTGCGGACAGGTCAAGAGACCCAGTACTTC. The gene calls are TRBV30 and TRBJ2-5; 7 nucleotides line up with TRBD1. Trimming at V came to 1 base and at J to 2 bases, leaving 16 bases not matched to a gene. The CDR3 runs 18 residues. Germline V gene data show CDR1 as GTSNPN and CDR2 as SVGIG (reference sequence).